The 19 T cell receptor beta chains reported below all come from one sample, sequenced in a study of control samples from healthy donors and cancer patients. The assay was immunoSEQ multiplex PCR, and TCRdb's table has in-frame clones only and misses some. The sample lists more than 60,000 clones, under 90% occurring once. The sequenced sample was PBMCs. The origin of the receptors is a woman between 50 and 59 years old with colorectal cancer.

V gene TRBV19 combines with J gene TRBJ1-1; TRBD1 is a possible D gene (5 bases). Germline loops: CDR1 LNHDA, CDR2 SQIVND (reference sequence). V was pared by 10 bases and J by 1 base, with 16 bases between. This CDR3 is built from 14 residues. The CDR3 DNA reads as TGTGCCACCTCTACGACAGCGAGGAACACTGAAGCTTTCTTT. Its translation: CATSTTARNTEAFF. Full variable domain (remainder filled in from reference TRBV19 and TRBJ1-1): DGGITQSPKYLFRKEGQNVTLSCEQNLNHDAMYWYRQDPGQGLRLIYYSQIVNDFQKGDIAEGYSVSREKKESFPLTVTSAQKNPTAFYLCATSTTARNTEAFFGQGTRLTVV.

By sample fraction, this clone is large. This chain joins TRBV7-8 and TRBJ1-1, with D tentatively TRBD1 (5 bases). V shed 8 bases and J shed 1 base, with 20 bases lying between them. Germline lookup yields CDR1 SGHVS and CDR2 FQNEAQ. This CDR3 comprises 16 residues. The CDR3 reads CASGKYPGRGNTEAFF. Written as DNA, the CDR3 is TGTGCCAGCGGAAAGTACCCAGGGCGGGGGAACACTGAAGCTTTCTTT.

This clone was counted between two and nine times. This chain joins TRBV4-3 and TRBJ1-2, with D possibly being TRBD1 (5 bases). The germline gives CDR1 LGHNA, CDR2 YSLEER. The V end lost 0 bases, the J end lost 8 bases, and 7 bases lay between the germline ends. The CDR3 is made up of 12 amino acids. The CDR3 nucleotides read TGCGCCAGCAGCCAAGATGCAGGGGGCTACACCTTC. Amino acids: CASSQDAGGYTF.

This chain uses TRBV25-1 with TRBJ2-1; 7 bases fit TRBD1. Trimming at V came to 8 bases and at J to 6 bases, leaving 7 bases not matched to a gene. This CDR3 comprises 13 residues. The germline gives CDR1 MGHDK, CDR2 SYGVNS. CDR3 DNA sequence: TGTGCCAGCCTGGGACAGCTAGGCAATGAGCAGTTCTTC. It specifies CASLGQLGNEQFF.

J is TRBJ1-4 and V is TRBV5-1; D is undetermined. Trimming removed 4 bases from V and 6 bases from J, with 16 bases in between. The CDR3 sequence is 15 residues long. Per germline, CDR1 SGHRS and CDR2 YFSETQ. The CDR3 sequence is CASSATTGGHEKLFF. Here the CDR3 DNA reads TGCGCCAGCAGCGCCACTACGGGCGGTCATGAAAAACTGTTTTTT. Combining the CDR3 with reference TRBV5-1 and TRBJ1-4 gives the whole variable domain KAGVTQTPRYLIKTRGQQVTLSCSPISGHRSVSWYQQTPGQGLQFLFEYFSETQRNKGNFPGRFSGRQFSNSRSEMNVSTLELGDSALYLCASSATTGGHEKLFFGSGTQLSVL.

The genes are TRBV18 and TRBJ2-1; 14 nucleotides agree with TRBD2. The CDR3 runs 17 residues. From germline, CDR1 is KGHSH and CDR2 LQKENI. With V trimmed by 5 bases and J by 6 bases, 9 bases remained unmatched. The CDR3 bases are TGTGCCAGCTCAATGACTAGCGGGGGGGCCGGAAGCAATGAGCAGTTCTTC. Protein sequence: CASSMTSGGAGSNEQFF.

The chain employs TRBV6-1 and TRBJ1-5; the D gene is possibly TRBD1 (6 bases). Germline CDR1 reads MNHNS; CDR2 reads SASEGT. This CDR3 spans 15 amino acids. V was trimmed by 3 bases and J by 6 bases, leaving 15 bases between them. Written as DNA, the CDR3 is TGTGCCAGCAGTGATCGGTTAGGGGGGGCTCAGCCCCAGCATTTT. Its translation: CASSDRLGGAQPQHF.

This clone was counted a few times. The V gene is TRBV6-6, the J gene TRBJ1-5; D is unclear. CDR3 length: 12 residues. Germline assignment: CDR1 MNHNY and CDR2 SVGAGI (reference sequence). V lost 8 bases and J lost 3, with 8 bases in between. The CDR3 DNA reads TGTGCCAGCGGGAGTAACAATCAGCCCCAGCATTTT. It specifies CASGSNNQPQHF.

The chain recombines TRBV4-1 with TRBJ1-1, with D perhaps TRBD1 (5 bases). CDR1 is MGHRA and CDR2 is YSYEKL in the germline V gene. The CDR3 totals 15 residues. The V gene lost 1 base and the J gene lost 0 bases, with 9 bases spanning the gap. CDR3 region: CASSQGPGLNTEAFF. The DNA of the CDR3 is TGCGCCAGCAGCCAAGGGCCAGGGTTGAACACTGAAGCTTTCTTT.

This chain joins TRBV6-4 and TRBJ1-5, with D perhaps TRBD1 (6 bases). Per germline, CDR1 MRHNA and CDR2 SNTAGT. The CDR3 contains 17 residues. The V gene lost 6 bases and the J gene lost 0 bases, with 18 bases spanning the gap. CDR3 in DNA: TGTGCCAGCAGGACAGGAGGGCGGAATTATAGCAATCAGCCCCAGCATTTT. Its translation is CASRTGGRNYSNQPQHF.

V and J are TRBV12-5 and TRBJ2-1, with TRBD1 as a possible D gene (6 bases). V lost 6 bases and J lost 9, with 12 bases in between. The CDR3 extends over 12 amino acids. The germline V gene encodes CDR1 LGHNT and CDR2 FRNRAP. The CDR3 sequence is CASGRQVGEQFF. CDR3 sequence (DNA): TGTGCTAGTGGGAGACAGGTTGGTGAGCAGTTCTTC.

DNA of the CDR3: TGTGCCAGCAGCAGAGACTATCGAGAGACCCAGTACTTC. It codes for CASSRDYRETQYF. The V gene is TRBV2, the J gene TRBJ2-5; the D gene is possibly TRBD2 (5 bases). Germline V gene sequence: CDR1 SNHLY, CDR2 FYNNEI. Trimming stripped 6 bases from V and 4 bases from J, with 12 bases between. The CDR3 has 13 amino acids. Looking up the rest from reference TRBV2 and TRBJ2-5 gives the full variable domain: EPEVTQTPSHQVTQMGQEVILRCVPISNHLYFYWYRQILGQKVEFLVSFYNNEISEKSEIFDDQFSVERPDGSNFTLKIRSTKLEDSAMYFCASSRDYRETQYFGPGTRLLVL.

V gene TRBV7-2 combines with J gene TRBJ2-4; maybe TRBD1 (6 bases). The CDR3 is 17 residues long. The ends were cut back, 1 base at V and 0 bases at J, with 13 bases in the middle. Germline V lookup: CDR1 SGHTA, CDR2 FQGNSA. The CDR3 loop reads CASSLDRAPGAKNIQYF. The CDR3 DNA reads TGTGCCAGCAGCTTAGACAGGGCCCCAGGAGCCAAAAACATTCAGTACTTC.

The rearrangement joins TRBV2 to TRBJ2-3; maybe TRBD1 (6 bases). Trimming took 6 bases from V and 0 from J, leaving 16 bases between them. The CDR3 contains 16 residues. Germline CDR1 is SNHLY and CDR2 is FYNNEI. The CDR3 nucleotides are TGTGCCAGCAGCTGGACAGACAGTACTAGCACAGATACGCAGTATTTT. Its protein is CASSWTDSTSTDTQYF.

The chain carries TRBV2 and TRBJ1-3; 7 positions agree with TRBD1. Germline trimming cut 7 bases from V and 0 bases from J; bases unmatched to any gene: 3. The germline V gene encodes CDR1 SNHLY and CDR2 FYNNEI. The CDR3 has 14 residues. CDR3 sequence reads: CASKTGSSGNTIYF. For the CDR3, the DNA is TGTGCCAGCAAGACAGGGTCCTCTGGAAACACCATATATTTT.

This chain connects TRBV19 to TRBJ1-1, with 9 bases fitting TRBD1. CDR3 length: 18 amino acids. Germline values: CDR1 LNHDA, CDR2 SQIVND (reference sequence). The V and J ends lost 0 bases and 4 bases, in that order; junction bases with no gene match: 12. Written as DNA, the CDR3 is TGTGCCAGTAGTATAGATCTGACAGGGGGGAAAGGTACCACTGAAGCTTTCTTT. Its protein product is CASSIDLTGGKGTTEAFF.

This clone turned up a few times. This CDR3 is CASSESPVADTQYF. CDR3 coding DNA: TGTGCCAGCAGTGAATCCCCTGTAGCAGATACGCAGTATTTT. V usage is TRBV6-4 and J usage is TRBJ2-3; D not certain. V gave up 3 bases and J gave up 4 bases, with 11 bases separating them. Germline-derived CDR1 and CDR2 are MRHNA and SNTAGT. The length of the CDR3 is 14 residues.

V usage is TRBV30 and J usage is TRBJ2-2; D may match TRBD1 or TRBD2 (5 bases each). CDR1 and CDR2 (germline): GTSNPN, SVGIG (reference sequence). The CDR3 extends over 17 amino acids. V was cut by 4 bases and J by 0 bases, with 18 bases left in between. The CDR3: CAWTGTDKIANTGELFF. CDR3 coding DNA: TGTGCCTGGACCGGGACGGACAAAATAGCGAACACCGGGGAGCTGTTTTTT.

The CDR3 nucleotides are TGTGCCAGCAGTCGCACGGGACAGAACTATGGCTACACCTTC. It translates to CASSRTGQNYGYTF. The rearrangement joins TRBV6-6 to TRBJ1-2; 7 bases match TRBD1. Germline CDR1 is MNHNY and CDR2 is SVGAGI (reference sequence). V shed 5 bases and J 2 bases; nucleotides not matched to a gene: 5. The CDR3 length is 14 residues.